This TCR beta chain was retrieved from a study of blood T cell repertoires in COVID-19. Trimming took 0 bases from V and 3 from J; bases not matched to a gene: 6. The CDR3 has 16 amino acids. Germline CDR1 reads GTSNPN; CDR2 reads SVGIG (reference sequence). Here immunoSEQ multiplex PCR was the method, and the copy in TCRdb shows in-frame clones only, minus some. The sample lists around 300,000 clones; roughly 86% were seen once. The rearrangement links TRBV30 to TRBJ2-1; TRBD1 aligns across 9 bases. Sequenced input: PBMCs or T cells enriched from blood (not recorded which). The TCR originated in a woman younger than 35 who had recovered from COVID-19. The CDR3 nucleotides read TGTGCCTGGAGTGTTGAGGACAGGGGAATCTACAATGAGCAGTTCTTC. It specifies CAWSVEDRGIYNEQFF.